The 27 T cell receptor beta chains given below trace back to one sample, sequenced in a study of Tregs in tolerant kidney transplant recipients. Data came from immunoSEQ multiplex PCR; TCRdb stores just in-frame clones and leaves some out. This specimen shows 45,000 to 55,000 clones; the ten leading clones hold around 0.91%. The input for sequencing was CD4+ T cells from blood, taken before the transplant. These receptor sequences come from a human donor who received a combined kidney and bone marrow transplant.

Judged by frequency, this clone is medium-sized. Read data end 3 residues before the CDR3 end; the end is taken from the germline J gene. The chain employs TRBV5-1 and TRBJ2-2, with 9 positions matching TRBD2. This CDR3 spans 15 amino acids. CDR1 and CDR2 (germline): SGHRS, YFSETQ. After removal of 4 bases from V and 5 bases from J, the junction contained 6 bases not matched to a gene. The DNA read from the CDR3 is TGCGCCAGCAGCGTTAGCGGGAGTGTAACCGGGGAG. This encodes CASSVSGSVTGE. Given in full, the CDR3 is CASSVSGSVTGELFF.

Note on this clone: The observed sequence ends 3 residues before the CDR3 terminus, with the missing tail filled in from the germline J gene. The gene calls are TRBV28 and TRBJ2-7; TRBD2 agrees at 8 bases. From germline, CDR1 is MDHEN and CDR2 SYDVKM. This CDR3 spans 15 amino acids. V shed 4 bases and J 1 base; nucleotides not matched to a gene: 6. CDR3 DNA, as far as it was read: TGTGCCAGCAGTTATCCCCTAGCGGGTTCCTACGAG. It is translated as CASSYPLAGSYE. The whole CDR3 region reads CASSYPLAGSYEQYF.

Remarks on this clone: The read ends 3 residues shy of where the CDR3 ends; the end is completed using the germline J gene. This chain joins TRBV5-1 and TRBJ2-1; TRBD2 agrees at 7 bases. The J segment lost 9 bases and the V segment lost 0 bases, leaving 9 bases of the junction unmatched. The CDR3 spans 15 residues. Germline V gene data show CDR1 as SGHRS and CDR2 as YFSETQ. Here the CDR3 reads CASSLDRGESGEQFF. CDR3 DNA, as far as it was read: TGCGCCAGCAGCTTGGATCGGGGGGAATCCGGTGAG.

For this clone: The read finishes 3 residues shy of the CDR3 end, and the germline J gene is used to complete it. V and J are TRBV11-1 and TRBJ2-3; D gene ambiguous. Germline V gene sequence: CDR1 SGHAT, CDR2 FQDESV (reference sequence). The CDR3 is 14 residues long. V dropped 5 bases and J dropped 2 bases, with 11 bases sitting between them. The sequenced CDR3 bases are TGTGCCAGCAGCCCTCCTGTACACACAGATACG. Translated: CASSPPVHTDT. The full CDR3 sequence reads CASSPPVHTDTQYF.

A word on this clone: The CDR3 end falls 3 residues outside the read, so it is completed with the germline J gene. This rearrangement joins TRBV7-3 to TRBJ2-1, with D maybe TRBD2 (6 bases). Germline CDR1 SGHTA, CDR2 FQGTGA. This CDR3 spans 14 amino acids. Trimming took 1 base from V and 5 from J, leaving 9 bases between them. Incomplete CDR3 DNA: TGTGCCAGCAGCTTAAGTGCGGGGAACAATGAG. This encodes CASSLSAGNNE. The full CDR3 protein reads CASSLSAGNNEQFF. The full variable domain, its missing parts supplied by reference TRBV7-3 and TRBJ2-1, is GAGVSQTPSNKVTEKGKYVELRCDPISGHTALYWYRQSLGQGPEFLIYFQGTGAADDSGLPNDRFFAVRPEGSVSTLKIQRTERGDSAVYLCASSLSAGNNEQFFGPGTRLTVL.

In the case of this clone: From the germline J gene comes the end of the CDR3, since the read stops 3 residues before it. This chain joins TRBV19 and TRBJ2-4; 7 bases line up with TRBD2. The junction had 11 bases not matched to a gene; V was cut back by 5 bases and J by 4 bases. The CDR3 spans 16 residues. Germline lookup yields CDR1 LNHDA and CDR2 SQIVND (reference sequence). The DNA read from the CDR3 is TGTGCCAGTAGTGAATTCGGGGGAGGGCCGAAAAACATT. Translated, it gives CASSEFGGGPKNI. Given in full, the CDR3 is CASSEFGGGPKNIQYF.

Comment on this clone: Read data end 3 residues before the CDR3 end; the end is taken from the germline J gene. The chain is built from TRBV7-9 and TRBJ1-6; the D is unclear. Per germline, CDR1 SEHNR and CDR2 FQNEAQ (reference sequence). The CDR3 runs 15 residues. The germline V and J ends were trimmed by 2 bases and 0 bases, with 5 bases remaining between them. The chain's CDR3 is CASSLTGSYNSPLHF. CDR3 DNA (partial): TGTGCCAGCAGCTTAACGGGCTCCTATAATTCACCC.

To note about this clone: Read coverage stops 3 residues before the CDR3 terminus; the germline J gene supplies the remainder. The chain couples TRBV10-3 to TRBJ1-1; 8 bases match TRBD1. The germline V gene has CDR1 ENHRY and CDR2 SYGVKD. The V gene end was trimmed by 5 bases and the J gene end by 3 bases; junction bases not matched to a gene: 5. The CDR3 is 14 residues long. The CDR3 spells CAISTDRVDTEAFF. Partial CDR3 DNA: TGTGCCATCAGTACGGACAGGGTGGACACTGAA.

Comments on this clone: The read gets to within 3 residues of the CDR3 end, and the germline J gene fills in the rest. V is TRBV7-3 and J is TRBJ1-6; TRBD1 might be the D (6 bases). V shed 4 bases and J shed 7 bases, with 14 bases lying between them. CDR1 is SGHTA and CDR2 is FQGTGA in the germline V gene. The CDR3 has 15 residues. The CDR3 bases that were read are TGTGCCAGCAGCTCATCAGGGGTTTCGAATTCACCC. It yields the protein CASSSSGVSNSP. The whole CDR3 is CASSSSGVSNSPLHF.

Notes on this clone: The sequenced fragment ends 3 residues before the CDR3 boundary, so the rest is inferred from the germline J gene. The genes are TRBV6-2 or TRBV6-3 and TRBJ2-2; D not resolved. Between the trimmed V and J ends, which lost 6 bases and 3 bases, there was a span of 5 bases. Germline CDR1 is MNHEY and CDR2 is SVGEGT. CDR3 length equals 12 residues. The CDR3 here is CASSLYTGELFF. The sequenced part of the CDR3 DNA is TGTGCCAGCAGCCTTTACACCGGGGAG.

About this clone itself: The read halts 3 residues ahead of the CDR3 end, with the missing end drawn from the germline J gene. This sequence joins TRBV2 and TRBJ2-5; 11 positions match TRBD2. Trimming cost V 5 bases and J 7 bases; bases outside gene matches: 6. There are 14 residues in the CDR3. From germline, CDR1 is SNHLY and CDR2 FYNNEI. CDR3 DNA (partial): TGTGCCAGCAGTTTAGCGGGAGGGCCTGTGACC. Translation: CASSLAGGPVT. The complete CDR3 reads CASSLAGGPVTQYF.

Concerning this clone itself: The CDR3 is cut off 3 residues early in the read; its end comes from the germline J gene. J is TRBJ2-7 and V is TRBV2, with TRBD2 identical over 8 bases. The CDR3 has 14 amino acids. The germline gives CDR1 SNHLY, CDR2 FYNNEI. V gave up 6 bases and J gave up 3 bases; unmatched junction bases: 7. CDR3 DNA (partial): TGTGCCAGCAGAACGACTAGCGCGAACTACGAG. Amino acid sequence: CASRTTSANYE. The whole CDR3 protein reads CASRTTSANYEQYF.

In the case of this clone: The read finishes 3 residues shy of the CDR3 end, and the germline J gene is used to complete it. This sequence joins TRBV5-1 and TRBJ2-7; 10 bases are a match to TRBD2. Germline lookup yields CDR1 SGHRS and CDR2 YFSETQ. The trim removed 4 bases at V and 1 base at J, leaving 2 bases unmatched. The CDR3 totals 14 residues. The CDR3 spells CASSRTSGSYEQYF. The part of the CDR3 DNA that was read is TGCGCCAGCAGCCGGACTAGCGGATCCTACGAG.

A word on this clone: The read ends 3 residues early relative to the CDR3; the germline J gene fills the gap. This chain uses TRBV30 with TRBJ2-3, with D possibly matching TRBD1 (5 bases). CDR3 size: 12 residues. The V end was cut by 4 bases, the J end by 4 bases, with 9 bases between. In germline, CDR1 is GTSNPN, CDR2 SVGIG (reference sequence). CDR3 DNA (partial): TGTGCCTGGACAGGGTGGGCAGATACG. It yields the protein CAWTGWADT. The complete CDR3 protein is CAWTGWADTQYF.

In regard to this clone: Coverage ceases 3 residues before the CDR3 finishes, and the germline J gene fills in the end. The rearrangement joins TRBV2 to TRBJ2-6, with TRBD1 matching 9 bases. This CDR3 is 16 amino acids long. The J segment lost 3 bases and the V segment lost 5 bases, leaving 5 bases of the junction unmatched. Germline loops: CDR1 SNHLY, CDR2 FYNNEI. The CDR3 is CASSSDRGYGANVLTF. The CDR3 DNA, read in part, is TGTGCCAGCAGTTCCGACAGGGGGTATGGGGCCAACGTC.

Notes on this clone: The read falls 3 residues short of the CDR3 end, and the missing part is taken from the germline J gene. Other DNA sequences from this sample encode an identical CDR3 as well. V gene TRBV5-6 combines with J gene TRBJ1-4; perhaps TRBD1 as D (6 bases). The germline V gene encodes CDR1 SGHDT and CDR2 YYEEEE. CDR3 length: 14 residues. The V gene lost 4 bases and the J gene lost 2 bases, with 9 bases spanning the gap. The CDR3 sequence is CASSPGATNEKLFF. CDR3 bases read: TGTGCCAGCAGCCCAGGGGCGACTAATGAAAAA. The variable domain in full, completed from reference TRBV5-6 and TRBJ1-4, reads DAGVTQSPTHLIKTRGQQVTLRCSPKSGHDTVSWYQQALGQGPQFIFQYYEEEERQRGNFPDRFSGHQFPNYSSELNVNALLLGDSALYLCASSPGATNEKLFFGSGTQLSVL.

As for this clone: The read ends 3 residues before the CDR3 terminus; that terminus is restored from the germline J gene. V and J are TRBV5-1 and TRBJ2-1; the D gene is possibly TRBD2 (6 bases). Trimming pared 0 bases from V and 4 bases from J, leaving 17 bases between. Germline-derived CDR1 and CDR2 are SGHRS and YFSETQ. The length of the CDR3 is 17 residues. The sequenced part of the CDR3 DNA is TGCGCCAGCAGCTTGGATCCTATGGCGGGAAGGTACAATGAG. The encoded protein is CASSLDPMAGRYNE. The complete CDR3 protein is CASSLDPMAGRYNEQFF.

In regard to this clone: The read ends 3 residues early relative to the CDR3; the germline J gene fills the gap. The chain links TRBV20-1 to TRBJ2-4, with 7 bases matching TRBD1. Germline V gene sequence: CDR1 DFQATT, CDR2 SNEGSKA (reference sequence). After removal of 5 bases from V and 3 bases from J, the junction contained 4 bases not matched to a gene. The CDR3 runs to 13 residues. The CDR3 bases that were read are TGCAGTGCTTGGGGACAGCTCAAAAACATT. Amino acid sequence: CSAWGQLKNI. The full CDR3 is CSAWGQLKNIQYF.

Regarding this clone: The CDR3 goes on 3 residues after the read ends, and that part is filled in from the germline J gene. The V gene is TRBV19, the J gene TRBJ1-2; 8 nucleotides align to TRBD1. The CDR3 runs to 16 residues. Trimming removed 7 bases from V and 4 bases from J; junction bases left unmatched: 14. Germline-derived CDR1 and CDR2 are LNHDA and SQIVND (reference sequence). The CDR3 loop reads CASTARAGGTIYGYTF. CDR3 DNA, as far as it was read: TGTGCCAGTACCGCTCGTGCAGGGGGCACTATCTATGGC. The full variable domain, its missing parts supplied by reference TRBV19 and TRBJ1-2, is DGGITQSPKYLFRKEGQNVTLSCEQNLNHDAMYWYRQDPGQGLRLIYYSQIVNDFQKGDIAEGYSVSREKKESFPLTVTSAQKNPTAFYLCASTARAGGTIYGYTFGSGTRLTVV.

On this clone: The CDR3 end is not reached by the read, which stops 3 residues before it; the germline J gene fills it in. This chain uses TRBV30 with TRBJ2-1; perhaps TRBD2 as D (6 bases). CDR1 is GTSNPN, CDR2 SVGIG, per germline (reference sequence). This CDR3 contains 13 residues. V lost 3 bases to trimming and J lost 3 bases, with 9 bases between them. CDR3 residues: CAWRTSGYNEQFF. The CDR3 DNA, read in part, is TGTGCCTGGAGGACTAGTGGCTACAATGAG.

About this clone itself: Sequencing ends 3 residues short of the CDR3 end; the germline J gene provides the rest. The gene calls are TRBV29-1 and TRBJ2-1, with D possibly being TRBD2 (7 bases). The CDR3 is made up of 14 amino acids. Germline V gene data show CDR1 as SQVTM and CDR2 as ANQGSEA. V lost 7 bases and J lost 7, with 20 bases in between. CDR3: CSGLRGAVRNEQFF. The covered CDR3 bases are TGCAGCGGACTTCGGGGGGCGGTTCGAAATGAG.

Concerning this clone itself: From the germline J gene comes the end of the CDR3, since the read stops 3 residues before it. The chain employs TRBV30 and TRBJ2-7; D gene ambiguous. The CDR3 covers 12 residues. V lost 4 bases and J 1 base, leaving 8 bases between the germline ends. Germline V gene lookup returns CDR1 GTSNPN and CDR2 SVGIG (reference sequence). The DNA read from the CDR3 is TGTGCCTGGACAGGTTTGTCCTACGAG. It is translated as CAWTGLSYE. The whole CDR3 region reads CAWTGLSYEQYF.

The CDR3 is CASSDQVGYEQYF. The sequenced part of the CDR3 DNA is TGTGCCAGCAGTGATCAGGTAGGCTACGAG. This sequence joins TRBV2 and TRBJ2-7; D is uncertain. The read terminates 3 residues ahead of where the CDR3 ends, so the germline J gene completes it. The CDR3 extends over 13 amino acids. V was trimmed by 3 bases and J by 3 bases, leaving 9 bases between them. CDR1 SNHLY and CDR2 FYNNEI come from the germline V gene.

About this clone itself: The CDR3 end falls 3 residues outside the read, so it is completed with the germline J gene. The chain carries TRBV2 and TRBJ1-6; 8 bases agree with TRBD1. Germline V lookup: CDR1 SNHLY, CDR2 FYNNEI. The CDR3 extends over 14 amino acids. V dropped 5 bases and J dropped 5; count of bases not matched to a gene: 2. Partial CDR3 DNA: TGTGCCAGCAGTCCGGGACAGGATAATTCACCC. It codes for CASSPGQDNSP. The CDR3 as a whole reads CASSPGQDNSPLHF.

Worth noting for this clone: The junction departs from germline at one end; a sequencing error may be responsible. CDR3 protein: CTSGKGTGFEQYF. The covered CDR3 bases are TGTACCAGCGGGAAAGGAACAGGGTTCGAG. The J gene is TRBJ2-7, the V gene TRBV6-2 or TRBV6-3; perhaps TRBD2 as D (7 bases). The read stops 3 residues short of the end of the CDR3; the missing end is completed from the germline J gene. CDR3 size: 13 residues. Germline V CDR1 and CDR2: MNHEY, SVGEGT.

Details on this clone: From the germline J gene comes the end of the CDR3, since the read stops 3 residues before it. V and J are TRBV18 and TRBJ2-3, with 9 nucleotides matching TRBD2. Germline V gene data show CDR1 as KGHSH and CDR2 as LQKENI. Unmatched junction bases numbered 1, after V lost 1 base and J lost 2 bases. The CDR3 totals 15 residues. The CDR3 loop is CASSPRLADTDTQYF. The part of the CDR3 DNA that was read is TGTGCCAGCTCACCACGACTAGCGGACACAGATACG.

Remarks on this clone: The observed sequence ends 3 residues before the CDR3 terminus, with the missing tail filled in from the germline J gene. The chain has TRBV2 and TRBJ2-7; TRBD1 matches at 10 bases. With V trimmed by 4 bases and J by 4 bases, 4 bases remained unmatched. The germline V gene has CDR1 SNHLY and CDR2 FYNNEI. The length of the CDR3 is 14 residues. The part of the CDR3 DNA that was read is TGTGCCAGCAGTGGTGGGGGACAGGGGTACGAG. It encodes CASSGGGQGYE. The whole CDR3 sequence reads CASSGGGQGYEQYF.